This passage covers 26 T cell receptor beta chains from one sample sequenced in a study of PD-1 blockade in classical Hodgkin lymphoma. The method was immunoSEQ multiplex PCR; TCRdb's version includes in-frame clones alone and lacks a portion of them. Seen here are about 3,000 clones, roughly 74% observed once, and the top ten hold 18%. All trial patients relapsed after autologous stem cell transplantation. Thawed PBMCs were subjected to magnetic negative selection, which yielded isolated CD8+ T cells. The sequencing here drew on CD8+ T cells from blood, taken at baseline. These receptors were collected from a human donor with classical Hodgkin lymphoma.

The rearrangement uses TRBV4-1 and TRBJ1-4; D is undetermined. The V and J ends lost 4 bases and 8 bases respectively, with 14 bases between them. The CDR3 has 14 amino acids. Germline assignment: CDR1 MGHRA and CDR2 YSYEKL. The CDR3 nucleotides are TGCGCCAGCAGCCGGACGCCGCTTCGGGAAAAACTGTTTTTT. Translating it yields CASSRTPLREKLFF.

This sequence joins TRBV7-9 and TRBJ2-1; 7 bases are shared with TRBD1. Losses at the gene ends were 4 bases for V and 5 bases for J; bases not matched to a gene: 8. CDR1 SEHNR and CDR2 FQNEAQ come from the germline V gene (reference sequence). CDR3 length equals 15 residues. The CDR3 DNA follows: TGTGCCAGCAGCTCCACCGGACAGGTAGACAATGAGCAGTTCTTC. Translated, it gives CASSSTGQVDNEQFF.

The rearrangement uses TRBV7-9 and TRBJ2-1, with 10 bases aligning to TRBD1. Germline V gene data show CDR1 as SEHNR and CDR2 as FQNEAQ (reference sequence). This CDR3 region has 12 residues. V lost 8 bases to trimming and J lost 7 bases; unmatched junction nucleotides: 2. The CDR3 loop reads CASSDRGNEQFF. In DNA, the CDR3 is TGTGCCAGCTCGGACAGGGGGAATGAGCAGTTCTTC.

This chain links TRBV7-9 with TRBJ2-3; 13 nucleotides match TRBD2. The CDR3 length is 19 residues. Germline V lookup: CDR1 SEHNR, CDR2 FQNEAQ (reference sequence). With 5 bases clipped from V and 4 bases from J, the junction kept 15 bases outside the gene matches. The CDR3 loop is CASSQPRTSGGPGADTQYF. DNA for the CDR3: TGTGCCAGCAGCCAACCGCGGACTAGCGGGGGCCCTGGCGCAGATACGCAGTATTTT.

V is TRBV5-8 and J is TRBJ2-1; D is uncertain. CDR1 SGHTS and CDR2 YDEGEE come from the germline V gene. The CDR3 totals 16 residues. V shed 0 bases and J shed 4 bases, with 14 bases lying between them. CDR3 in amino acids: CASSLGSRLGYNEQFF. CDR3 coding DNA: TGTGCCAGCAGCTTGGGATCTCGGCTAGGGTACAATGAGCAGTTCTTC.

This chain joins TRBV13 and TRBJ2-3, with D perhaps matching TRBD2 (5 bases). Germline assignment: CDR1 PRHDT and CDR2 FYEKMQ (reference sequence). The V gene lost 0 bases and the J gene lost 4 bases, with 11 bases spanning the gap. The CDR3 is 15 amino acids. The CDR3 sequence is CASSLGGELADTQYF. DNA for the CDR3: TGTGCCAGCAGCTTAGGTGGGGAGTTAGCAGATACGCAGTATTTT. Full variable domain (outside the CDR3, taken from reference TRBV13 and TRBJ2-3): AAGVIQSPRHLIKEKRETATLKCYPIPRHDTVYWYQQGPGQDPQFLISFYEKMQSDKGSIPDRFSAQQFSDYHSELNMSSLELGDSALYFCASSLGGELADTQYFGPGTRLTVL.

The genes are TRBV7-9 and TRBJ2-5; 7 positions match TRBD1. The length of the CDR3 is 14 residues. Trimming cost V 0 bases and J 5 bases; bases outside gene matches: 3. Germline V gives CDR1 SEHNR, CDR2 FQNEAQ (reference sequence). Here the CDR3 DNA reads TGTGCCAGCAGCTTAGCAGGGGGCCGGGAGACCCAGTACTTC. Translated: CASSLAGGRETQYF.

There are a few counts of this clone. The genes are TRBV6-1 and TRBJ1-6; no clear D. CDR3 length: 16 residues. Trimming stripped 2 bases from V and 0 bases from J, with 8 bases between. Germline V gives CDR1 MNHNS, CDR2 SASEGT. The DNA for the CDR3 is TGTGCCAGCAGTGAATTTGGGCACTCCTATAATTCACCCCTCCACTTT. This gives the protein CASSEFGHSYNSPLHF.

This clone has more than one count but fewer than ten. The chain uses TRBV5-6 and TRBJ1-6, with 9 nucleotides matching TRBD1. The V segment lost 5 bases and the J segment 1 base; nucleotides outside the gene matches: 7. Germline CDR1 is SGHDT and CDR2 is YYEEEE. There are 17 residues in the CDR3. CDR3 region: CASRVGTGKSYNSPLHF. The CDR3 DNA reads TGTGCCAGCAGGGTGGGGACAGGGAAGTCCTATAATTCACCCCTCCACTTT.

This clone was observed a few times. The chain is built from TRBV4-2 and TRBJ1-2, with D possibly being TRBD1 (6 bases). Trimming stripped 0 bases from V and 8 bases from J, with 13 bases between. This CDR3 spans 14 amino acids. Germline-derived CDR1 and CDR2 are LGHNA and YNFKEQ. The CDR3 DNA sequence: TGTGCCAGCAGCCAAGAAGGGGGAGGGGCGGGCTACACCTTC. Translated: CASSQEGGGAGYTF.

This chain joins TRBV5-4 and TRBJ2-1, with 7 bases identical to TRBD2. Germline V gives CDR1 SGHNT, CDR2 YYREEE (reference sequence). The CDR3 sequence is 13 residues long. V gave up 4 bases and J gave up 8 bases; unmatched junction bases: 6. The CDR3 loop reads CASSLKTSDEQFF. In DNA, the CDR3 is TGTGCCAGCAGCCTAAAAACTAGCGATGAGCAGTTCTTC.

The chain couples TRBV7-2 to TRBJ2-3; 10 positions agree with TRBD1. From germline, CDR1 is SGHTA and CDR2 FQGNSA. V was clipped by 10 bases and J by 4 bases; unmatched bases: 5. This CDR3 comprises 13 residues. Here the CDR3 DNA reads TGTGCCACCGGGACAGGGGATCCAGATACGCAGTATTTT. Its translation is CATGTGDPDTQYF.

This sequence joins TRBV7-8 and TRBJ2-5; a weak D match, TRBD1 (5 bases). Per the germline V gene, CDR1 is SGHVS and CDR2 is FQNEAQ. The CDR3 covers 14 residues. The V and J ends lost 2 bases and 4 bases respectively, with 11 bases between them. The DNA for the CDR3 is TGTGCCAGCAGCTTAAGGGGCCCCCCAGAGACCCAGTACTTC. The encoded protein is CASSLRGPPETQYF.

The genes are TRBV11-2 and TRBJ2-7, with a weak D call TRBD1 (5 bases). V lost 0 bases to trimming and J lost 3 bases, with 9 bases between them. The CDR3 has 14 residues. The germline gives CDR1 SGHAT, CDR2 FQNNGV. CDR3 sequence (DNA): TGTGCCAGCAGCTTAGACAGGGCCGGCTACGAGCAGTACTTC. Its translation is CASSLDRAGYEQYF.

The rearrangement uses TRBV9 and TRBJ2-3; D perhaps matches TRBD2 (6 bases). V lost 0 bases and J 1 base, leaving 15 bases between the germline ends. This CDR3 is 17 amino acids long. The germline V gene has CDR1 SGDLS and CDR2 YYNGEE. CDR3 in DNA: TGTGCCAGCAGCGTAGTTCGGCGGGGAAATCGCACAGATACGCAGTATTTT. Encoded protein: CASSVVRRGNRTDTQYF.

The chain is built from TRBV10-3 and TRBJ2-1, with 10 bases aligning to TRBD2. J gave up 7 bases and V 3 bases, and 9 bases lay outside the gene matches. The CDR3 contains 16 residues. Germline V gene lookup returns CDR1 ENHRY and CDR2 SYGVKD. For the CDR3, the DNA is TGTGCCATCAGTGACTTAAGCGGGGGGGCCAAAAATGAGCAGTTCTTC. Translated: CAISDLSGGAKNEQFF.

The V call is TRBV7-2, the J call TRBJ2-3; 7 nucleotides agree with TRBD2. This CDR3 is built from 15 residues. Trimming took 5 bases from V and 1 from J; bases not matched to a gene: 6. The germline gives CDR1 SGHTA, CDR2 FQGNSA. CDR3 protein: CASSPGLQGTDTQYF. CDR3 bases: TGTGCCAGCAGCCCGGGACTACAAGGCACAGATACGCAGTATTTT.

CDR3 nucleotides: TGTGCCAGCAGTTTATTCTCCCAATCCAGGGGGTTCAATCAGCCCCAGCATTTT. It yields the protein CASSLFSQSRGFNQPQHF. V is TRBV28 and J is TRBJ1-5; 7 bases agree with TRBD1. Germline V gene lookup returns CDR1 MDHEN and CDR2 SYDVKM. The CDR3 totals 18 residues. V lost 1 base to trimming and J lost 3 bases; unmatched junction nucleotides: 12.

The chain combines TRBV15 with TRBJ1-2; D is perhaps TRBD1 (6 bases). This CDR3 is built from 11 residues. Germline values: CDR1 LNHNV, CDR2 YYDKDF (reference sequence). V lost 7 bases and J 8 bases, leaving 11 bases between the germline ends. CDR3 sequence reads: CATKGGQGYTF. The DNA for the CDR3 is TGTGCCACCAAAGGGGGGCAAGGCTACACCTTC.

The V gene is TRBV4-2, the J gene TRBJ2-1; TRBD1 agrees at 10 bases. Germline CDR1 LGHNA, CDR2 YNFKEQ. The ends lost 1 base at V and 4 bases at J; junction bases unmatched: 4. The CDR3 totals 16 residues. CDR3 sequence (DNA): TGTGCCAGCAGCCAAGTTCTGGGACAGGGGTACAATGAGCAGTTCTTC. Its translation is CASSQVLGQGYNEQFF.

The V call is TRBV19, the J call TRBJ2-6; D is perhaps TRBD1 or TRBD2 (5 bases each). This CDR3 region has 15 residues. The germline V gene encodes CDR1 LNHDA and CDR2 SQIVND (reference sequence). V gave up 3 bases and J gave up 0 bases, with 6 bases separating them. The CDR3 region has the DNA TGTGCCAGTAGTATGGGGGTCTCTGGGGCCAACGTCCTGACTTTC. Residues: CASSMGVSGANVLTF.

The chain combines TRBV29-1 with TRBJ1-2; the match to TRBD1 covers 7 bases. Germline trimming cut 3 bases from V and 4 bases from J; bases unmatched to any gene: 8. This CDR3 region has 14 residues. Germline CDR1 is SQVTM and CDR2 is ANQGSEA. In nucleotides, the CDR3 is TGCAGCGTTGATAGACAGGGTGGCGGCTATGGCTACACCTTC. Encoded protein: CSVDRQGGGYGYTF.

The gene calls are TRBV9 and TRBJ2-1; 12 bases align to TRBD1. J gave up 9 bases and V 1 base, and 5 bases lay outside the gene matches. The length of the CDR3 is 15 residues. The germline V gene has CDR1 SGDLS and CDR2 YYNGEE. CDR3 region: CASSVKGQGAGEQFF. DNA of the CDR3: TGTGCCAGCAGCGTAAAGGGACAGGGGGCAGGTGAGCAGTTCTTC.

This chain uses TRBV6-1 with TRBJ1-3; D is unresolved. The CDR3 sequence is 14 residues long. CDR1 and CDR2 (germline): MNHNS, SASEGT. The ends were cut back, 6 bases at V and 1 base at J, with 10 bases in the middle. The CDR3: CASSKTDSGNTIYF. The CDR3 bases are TGTGCCAGCAGCAAGACGGATTCTGGAAACACCATATATTTT.

V is TRBV27 and J is TRBJ1-6; 8 positions agree with TRBD1. This CDR3 is 16 amino acids long. Germline CDR1 and CDR2: MNHEY and SMNVEV (reference sequence). J lost 0 bases, V lost 4 bases, and 2 bases had no gene match. DNA for the CDR3: TGTGCCAGCAGTTGGGACAGGAGCTCCTATAATTCACCCCTCCACTTT. This translates into CASSWDRSSYNSPLHF.

The chain employs TRBV7-3 and TRBJ2-5; TRBD1 aligns across 7 bases. With V trimmed by 4 bases and J by 5 bases, 7 bases remained unmatched. Looked up from germline, CDR1 is SGHTA and CDR2 is FQGTGA. The CDR3 consists of 14 residues. CDR3 sequence (DNA): TGTGCCAGCAGCTCAAACAGGGACAGCGAGACCCAGTACTTC. Protein sequence: CASSSNRDSETQYF.